The source of this TCR beta chain is a study of graft-versus-host responses after intestinal transplantation. The assay was immunoSEQ multiplex PCR, and TCRdb's table has in-frame clones only and misses some. This sample carries tens of thousands of clones, approximately 92% of them seen once, and the ten largest clones take about 40%. Study-wide findings and caveats: Among recipient marrow samples, GvH clones were found; some appeared first in ileum or blood.

Points on this clone: Its antigen is undetermined.

The CDR3 sequence is 19 residues long. Germline assignment: CDR1 SGHTA and CDR2 FQGNSA. Trimming cost V 5 bases and J 5 bases; bases outside gene matches: 14. Sequenced here: PBMCs, sampled about 260 days after intestinal transplant. The chain combines TRBV7-2 with TRBJ2-6, with 11 bases matching TRBD2. The TCR sequence derives from a human patient who received an intestinal transplant, so some T cells may come from the graft donor. The CDR3 region has the DNA TGTGCCAGCAGCGTAGGCGGCCTAGCGGGAGGTCCCTGGGCCAACGTCCTGACTTTC. Translated: CASSVGGLAGGPWANVLTF.